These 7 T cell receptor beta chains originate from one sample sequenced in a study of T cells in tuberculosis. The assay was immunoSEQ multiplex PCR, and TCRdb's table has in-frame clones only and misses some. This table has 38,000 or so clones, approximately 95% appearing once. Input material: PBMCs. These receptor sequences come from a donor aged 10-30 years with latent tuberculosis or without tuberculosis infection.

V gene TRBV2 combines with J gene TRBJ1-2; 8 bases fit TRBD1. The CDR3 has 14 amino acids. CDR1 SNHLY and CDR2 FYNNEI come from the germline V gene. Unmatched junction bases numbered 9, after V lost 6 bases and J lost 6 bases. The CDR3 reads CASRLLDREDGYTF. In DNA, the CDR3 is TGTGCCAGCAGACTCTTGGACAGGGAAGATGGCTACACCTTC.

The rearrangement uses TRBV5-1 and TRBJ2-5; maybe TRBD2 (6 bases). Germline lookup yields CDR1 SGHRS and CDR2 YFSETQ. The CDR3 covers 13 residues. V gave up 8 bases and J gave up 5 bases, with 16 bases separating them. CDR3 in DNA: TGCGCCAGTTCCCCGTTCGGAGGGGAGACCCAGTACTTC. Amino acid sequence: CASSPFGGETQYF. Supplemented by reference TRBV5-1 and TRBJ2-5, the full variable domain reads KAGVTQTPRYLIKTRGQQVTLSCSPISGHRSVSWYQQTPGQGLQFLFEYFSETQRNKGNFPGRFSGRQFSNSRSEMNVSTLELGDSALYLCASSPFGGETQYFGPGTRLLVL.

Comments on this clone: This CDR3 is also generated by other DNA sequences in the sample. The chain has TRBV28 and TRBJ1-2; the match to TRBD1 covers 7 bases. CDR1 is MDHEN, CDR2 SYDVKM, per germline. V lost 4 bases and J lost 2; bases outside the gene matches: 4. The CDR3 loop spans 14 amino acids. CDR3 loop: CASSSGTANYGYTF. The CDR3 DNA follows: TGTGCCAGCAGTTCGGGGACAGCCAACTATGGCTACACCTTC.

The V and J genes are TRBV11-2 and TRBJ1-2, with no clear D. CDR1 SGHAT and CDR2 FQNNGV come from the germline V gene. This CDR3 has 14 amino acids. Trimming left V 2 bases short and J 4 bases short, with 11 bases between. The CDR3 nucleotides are TGTGCCAGCAGCTTAATGGACTGGGGCTATGGCTACACCTTC. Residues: CASSLMDWGYGYTF.

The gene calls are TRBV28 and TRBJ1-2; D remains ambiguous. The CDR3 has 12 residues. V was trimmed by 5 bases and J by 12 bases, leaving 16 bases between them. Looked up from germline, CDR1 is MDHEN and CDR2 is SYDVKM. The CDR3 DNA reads TGTGCCAGCAGTATCGGGATGGGATTACACACCTTC. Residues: CASSIGMGLHTF.

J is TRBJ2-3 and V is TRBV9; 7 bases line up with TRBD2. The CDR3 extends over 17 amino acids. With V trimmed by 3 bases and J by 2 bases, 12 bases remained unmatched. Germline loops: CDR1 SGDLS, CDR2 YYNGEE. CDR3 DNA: TGTGCCAGCAGCGCGCGGACTGAAGGGGACTACACAGATACGCAGTATTTT. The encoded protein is CASSARTEGDYTDTQYF.

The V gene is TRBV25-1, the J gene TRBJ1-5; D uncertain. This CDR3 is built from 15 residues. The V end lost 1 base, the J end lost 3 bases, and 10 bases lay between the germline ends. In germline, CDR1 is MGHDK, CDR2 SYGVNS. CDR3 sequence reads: CASSESGGLNQPQHF. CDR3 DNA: TGTGCCAGCAGTGAATCGGGAGGGCTCAATCAGCCCCAGCATTTT.